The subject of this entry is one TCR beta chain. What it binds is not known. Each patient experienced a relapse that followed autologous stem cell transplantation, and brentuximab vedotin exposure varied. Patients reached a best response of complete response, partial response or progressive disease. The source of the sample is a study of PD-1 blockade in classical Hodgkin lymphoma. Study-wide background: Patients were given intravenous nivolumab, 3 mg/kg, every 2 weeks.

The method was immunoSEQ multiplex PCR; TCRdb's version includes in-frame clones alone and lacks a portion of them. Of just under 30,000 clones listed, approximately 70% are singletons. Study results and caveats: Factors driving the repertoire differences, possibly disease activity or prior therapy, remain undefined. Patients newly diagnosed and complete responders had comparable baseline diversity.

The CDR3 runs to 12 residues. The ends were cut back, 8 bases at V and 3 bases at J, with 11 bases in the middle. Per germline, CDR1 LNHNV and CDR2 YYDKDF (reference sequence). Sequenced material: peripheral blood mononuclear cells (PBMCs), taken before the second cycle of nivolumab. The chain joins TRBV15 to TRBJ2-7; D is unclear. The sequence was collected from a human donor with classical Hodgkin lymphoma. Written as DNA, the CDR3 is TGTGCCACCCCCGCACAATTCTACGAGCAGTACTTC. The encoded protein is CATPAQFYEQYF. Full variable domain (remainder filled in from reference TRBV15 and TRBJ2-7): DAMVIQNPRYQVTQFGKPVTLSCSQTLNHNVMYWYQQKSSQAPKLLFHYYDKDFNNEADTPDNFQSRRPNTSFCFLDIRSPGLGDTAMYLCATPAQFYEQYFGPGTRLTVT.